The 8 T cell receptor beta chains presented below share a single source sample, sequenced in a study of CXCR3-negative and CXCR3-positive naive CD8 T cells. Via 5' RACE with UMI labels, TRB cDNA libraries were prepared. TCRdb re-called the 5' RACE reads; every CDR3 protein appears as one record, without DNA. The ten top clones account for 1.1%, within a sample of fewer than 95,000 distinct CDR3 sequences. Sample: naive CXCR3- CD8+ T cells from blood. Indicated subset: CD45RO-CCR7+CD27+CD95- naive CD8+ T cells lacking CXCR3 (TNR3-). The receptors were gathered from a human donor in good health. Some clones in this sample may be carry-over from other donors' samples.

V usage is TRBV6-4 and J usage is TRBJ2-1; TCRdb indicates TRBD1, and absent DNA this call remains unverified. Germline lookup yields CDR1 MRHNA and CDR2 SNTAGT. The CDR3 contains 14 residues. CDR3 residues: CASSDRTGGNEQFF.

The rearrangement joins TRBV5-1 to TRBJ1-1; the D call from TCRdb, TRBD1, cannot be confirmed without DNA. This CDR3 comprises 15 residues. From germline, CDR1 is SGHRS and CDR2 YFSETQ. This chain's CDR3 is CASSSEGATYTEAFF.

The chain has TRBV15 and TRBJ2-7; TCRdb's assignment of TRBD2 cannot be checked, as there is no DNA. The CDR3 sequence is 14 residues long. From germline, CDR1 is LNHNV and CDR2 YYDKDF (reference sequence). The CDR3 sequence is CATSYRAGTAEQYF.

The chain couples TRBV5-1 to TRBJ2-7. This CDR3 has 14 residues. Germline CDR1 is SGHRS and CDR2 is YFSETQ. CDR3 residues: CTSSLGMSSYEQYF.

The CDR3 protein is CSGPINPGQVLGNTIYF. The chain links TRBV29-1 to TRBJ1-3; the TCRdb call, TRBD1, lacks DNA for checking. CDR1 is SQVTM and CDR2 is ANQGSEA in the germline V gene. The CDR3 is 17 residues long.

The chain links TRBV29-1 to TRBJ2-1. Germline V CDR1 and CDR2: SQVTM, ANQGSEA. The CDR3 length is 17 residues. The CDR3 spells CSVGDSWDPKTYNEQFF.

The genes are TRBV28 and TRBJ1-4. Germline values: CDR1 MDHEN, CDR2 SYDVKM. The CDR3 consists of 14 residues. CDR3 sequence reads: CASAPDILGEKLFF.

The chain employs TRBV10-3 and TRBJ1-1. The CDR3 has 15 amino acids. Germline V CDR1 and CDR2: ENHRY, SYGVKD. The CDR3 reads CAISEPTGPNTEAFF.